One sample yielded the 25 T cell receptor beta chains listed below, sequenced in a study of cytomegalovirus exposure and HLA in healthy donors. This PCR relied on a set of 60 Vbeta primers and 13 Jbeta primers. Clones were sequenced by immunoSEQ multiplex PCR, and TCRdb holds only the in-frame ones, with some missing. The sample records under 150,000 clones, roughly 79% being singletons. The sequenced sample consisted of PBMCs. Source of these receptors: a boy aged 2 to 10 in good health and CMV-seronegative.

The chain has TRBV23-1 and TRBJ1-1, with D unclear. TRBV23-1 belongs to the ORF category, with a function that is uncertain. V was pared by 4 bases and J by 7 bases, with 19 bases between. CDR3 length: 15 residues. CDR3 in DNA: TGCGCCAGCAGTCCCCTACCGGGCGGGTCTGATGAAGCTTTCTTT. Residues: CASSPLPGGSDEAFF.

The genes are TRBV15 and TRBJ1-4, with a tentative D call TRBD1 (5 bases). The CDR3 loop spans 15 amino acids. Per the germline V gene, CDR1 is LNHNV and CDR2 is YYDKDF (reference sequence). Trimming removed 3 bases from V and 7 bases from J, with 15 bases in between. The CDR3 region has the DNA TGTGCCACCAGCAGCAGGCAGGGAATTCTTGAAAAACTGTTTTTT. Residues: CATSSRQGILEKLFF.

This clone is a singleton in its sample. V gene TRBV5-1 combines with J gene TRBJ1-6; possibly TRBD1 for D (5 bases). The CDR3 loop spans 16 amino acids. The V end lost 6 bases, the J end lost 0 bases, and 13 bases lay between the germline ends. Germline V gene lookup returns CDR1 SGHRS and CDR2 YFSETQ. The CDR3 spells CASTQWGDSYNSPLHF. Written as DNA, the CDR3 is TGCGCCAGCACACAGTGGGGGGACTCCTATAATTCACCCCTCCACTTT.

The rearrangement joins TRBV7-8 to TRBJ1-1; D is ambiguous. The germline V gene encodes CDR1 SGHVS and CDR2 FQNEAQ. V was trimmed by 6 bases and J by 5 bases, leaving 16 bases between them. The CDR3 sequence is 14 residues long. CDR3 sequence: CASSQEGRGTEAFF. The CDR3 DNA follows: TGTGCCAGCAGTCAGGAGGGAAGAGGGACTGAAGCTTTCTTT.

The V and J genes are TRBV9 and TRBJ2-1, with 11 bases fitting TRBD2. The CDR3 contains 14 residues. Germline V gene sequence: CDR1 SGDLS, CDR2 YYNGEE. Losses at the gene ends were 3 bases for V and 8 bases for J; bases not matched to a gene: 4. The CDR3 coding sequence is TGTGCCAGCAGCGCTAGCGGGAGGCCCCATGAGCAGTTCTTC. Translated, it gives CASSASGRPHEQFF. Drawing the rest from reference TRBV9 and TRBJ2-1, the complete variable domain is DSGVTQTPKHLITATGQRVTLRCSPRSGDLSVYWYQQSLDQGLQFLIQYYNGEERAKGNILERFSAQQFPDLHSELNLSSLELGDSALYFCASSASGRPHEQFFGPGTRLTVL.

The CDR3 loop is CAWSTGRGLGYGYTF. The CDR3 nucleotides read TGTGCCTGGAGTACGGGGCGGGGTTTGGGGTATGGCTACACCTTC. This chain links TRBV30 with TRBJ1-2; a weak D match, TRBD1 (5 bases). The germline V and J ends were trimmed by 2 bases and 5 bases, with 18 bases remaining between them. CDR3 size: 15 residues. Looked up from germline, CDR1 is GTSNPN and CDR2 is SVGIG (reference sequence).

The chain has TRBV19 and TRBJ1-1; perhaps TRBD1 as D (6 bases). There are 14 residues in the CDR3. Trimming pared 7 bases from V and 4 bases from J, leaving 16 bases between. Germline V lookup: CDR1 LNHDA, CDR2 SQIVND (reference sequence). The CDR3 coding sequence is TGTGCCAGTAACGGCGGGCAGGGGAGCACTGAAGCTTTCTTT. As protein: CASNGGQGSTEAFF. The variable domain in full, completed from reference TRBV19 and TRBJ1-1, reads DGGITQSPKYLFRKEGQNVTLSCEQNLNHDAMYWYRQDPGQGLRLIYYSQIVNDFQKGDIAEGYSVSREKKESFPLTVTSAQKNPTAFYLCASNGGQGSTEAFFGQGTRLTVV.

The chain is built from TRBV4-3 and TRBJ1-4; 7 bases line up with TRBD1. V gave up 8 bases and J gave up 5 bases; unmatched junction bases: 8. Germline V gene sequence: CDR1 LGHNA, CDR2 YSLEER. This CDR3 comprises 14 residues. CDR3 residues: CASARQDRNEKLFF. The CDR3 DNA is TGCGCCAGCGCGAGGCAGGACAGGAATGAAAAACTGTTTTTT.

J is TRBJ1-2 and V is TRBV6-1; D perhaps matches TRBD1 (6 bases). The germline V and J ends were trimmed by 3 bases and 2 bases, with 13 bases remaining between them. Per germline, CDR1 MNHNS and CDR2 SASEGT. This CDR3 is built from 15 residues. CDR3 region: CASSEGAKPNYGYTF. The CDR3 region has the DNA TGTGCCAGCAGTGAGGGGGCGAAACCCAACTATGGCTACACCTTC.

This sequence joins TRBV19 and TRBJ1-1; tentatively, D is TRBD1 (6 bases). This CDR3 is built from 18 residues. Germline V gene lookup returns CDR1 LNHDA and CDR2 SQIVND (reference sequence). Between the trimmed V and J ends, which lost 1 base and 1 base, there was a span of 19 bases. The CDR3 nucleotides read TGTGCCAGTAGTATAGTGAATATGGCAGGGGCCTCGAACACTGAAGCTTTCTTT. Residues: CASSIVNMAGASNTEAFF.

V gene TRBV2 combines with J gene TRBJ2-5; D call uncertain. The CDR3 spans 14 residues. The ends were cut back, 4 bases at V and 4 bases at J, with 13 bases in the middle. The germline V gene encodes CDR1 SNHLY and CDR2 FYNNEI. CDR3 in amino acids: CASSVSSPRETQYF. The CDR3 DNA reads TGTGCCAGCAGTGTGTCTTCCCCTCGAGAGACCCAGTACTTC.

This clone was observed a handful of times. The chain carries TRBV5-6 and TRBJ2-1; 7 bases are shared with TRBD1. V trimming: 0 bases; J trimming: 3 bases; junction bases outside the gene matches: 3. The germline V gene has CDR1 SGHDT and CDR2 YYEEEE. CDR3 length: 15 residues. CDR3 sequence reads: CASSLDGQVYNEQFF. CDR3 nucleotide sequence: TGTGCCAGCAGCTTGGATGGACAGGTCTACAATGAGCAGTTCTTC.

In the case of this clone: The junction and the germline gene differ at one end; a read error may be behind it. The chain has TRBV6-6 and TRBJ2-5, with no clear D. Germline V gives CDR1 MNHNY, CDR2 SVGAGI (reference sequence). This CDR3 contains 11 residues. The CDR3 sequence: CASSYQKTQYF. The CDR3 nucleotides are TGTGCCAGCAGTTACCAAAAGACCCAGTACTTC.

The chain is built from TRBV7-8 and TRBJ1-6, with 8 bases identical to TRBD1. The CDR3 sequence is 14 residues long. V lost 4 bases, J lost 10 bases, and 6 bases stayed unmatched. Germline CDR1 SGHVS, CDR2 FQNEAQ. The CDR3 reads CASSYQTGDSPLHF. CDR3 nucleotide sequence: TGTGCCAGCAGCTACCAGACAGGGGACTCACCCCTCCACTTT. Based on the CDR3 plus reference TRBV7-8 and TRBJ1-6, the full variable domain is GAGVSQSPRYKVAKRGQDVALRCDPISGHVSLFWYQQALGQGPEFLTYFQNEAQLDKSGLPSDRFFAERPEGSVSTLKIQRTQQEDSAVYLCASSYQTGDSPLHFGNGTRLTVT.

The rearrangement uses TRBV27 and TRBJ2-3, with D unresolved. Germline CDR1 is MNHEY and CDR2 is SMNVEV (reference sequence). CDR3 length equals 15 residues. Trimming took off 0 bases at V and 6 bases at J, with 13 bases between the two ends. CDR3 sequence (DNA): TGTGCCAGCAGTTTATCTCCCCGCAGATGGGATACGCAGTATTTT. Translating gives CASSLSPRRWDTQYF.

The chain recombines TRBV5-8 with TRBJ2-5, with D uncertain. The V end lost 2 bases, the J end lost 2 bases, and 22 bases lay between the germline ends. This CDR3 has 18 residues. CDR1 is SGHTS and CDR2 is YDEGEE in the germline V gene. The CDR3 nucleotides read TGTGCCAGCAGCTTCGCGTGGCCCCGAAAAGCGAATCAAGAGACCCAGTACTTC. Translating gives CASSFAWPRKANQETQYF.

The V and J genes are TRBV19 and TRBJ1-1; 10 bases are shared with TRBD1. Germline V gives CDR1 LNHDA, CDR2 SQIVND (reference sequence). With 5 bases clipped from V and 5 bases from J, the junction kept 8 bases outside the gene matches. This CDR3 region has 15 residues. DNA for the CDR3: TGTGCCAGTAGTGCTCCGGGACAGGGGAGAACTGAAGCTTTCTTT. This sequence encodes CASSAPGQGRTEAFF.

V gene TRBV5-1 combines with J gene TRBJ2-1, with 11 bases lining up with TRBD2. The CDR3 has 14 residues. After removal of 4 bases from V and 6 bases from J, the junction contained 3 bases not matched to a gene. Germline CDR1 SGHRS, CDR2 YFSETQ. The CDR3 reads CASSVSGGANEQFF. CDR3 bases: TGCGCCAGCAGCGTTAGCGGGGGGGCCAATGAGCAGTTCTTC.

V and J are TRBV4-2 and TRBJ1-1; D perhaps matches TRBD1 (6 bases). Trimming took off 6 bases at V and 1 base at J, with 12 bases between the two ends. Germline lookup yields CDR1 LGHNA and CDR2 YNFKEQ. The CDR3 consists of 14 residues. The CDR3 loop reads CASRVQTGNTEAFF. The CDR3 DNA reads TGTGCCAGCAGGGTGCAGACAGGGAACACTGAAGCTTTCTTT.

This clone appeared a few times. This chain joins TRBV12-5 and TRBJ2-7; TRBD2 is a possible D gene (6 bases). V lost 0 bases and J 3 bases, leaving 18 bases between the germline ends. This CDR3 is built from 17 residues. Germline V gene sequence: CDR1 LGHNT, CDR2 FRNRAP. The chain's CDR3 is CASGLVPGLLALYEQYF. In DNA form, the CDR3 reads TGTGCTAGTGGTTTGGTACCGGGACTCCTAGCCCTCTACGAGCAGTACTTC. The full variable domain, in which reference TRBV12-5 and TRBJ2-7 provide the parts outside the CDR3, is DARVTQTPRHKVTEMGQEVTMRCQPILGHNTVFWYRQTMMQGLELLAYFRNRAPLDDSGMPKDRFSAEMPDATLATLKIQPSEPRDSAVYFCASGLVPGLLALYEQYFGPGTRLTVT.

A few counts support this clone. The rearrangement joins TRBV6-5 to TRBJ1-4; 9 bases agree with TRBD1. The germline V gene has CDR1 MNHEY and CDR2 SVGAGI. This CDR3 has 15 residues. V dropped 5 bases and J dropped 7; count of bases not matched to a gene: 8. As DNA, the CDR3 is TGTGCCAGCAGTACGCGGACAGGGGAAGGTGAAAAACTGTTTTTT. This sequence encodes CASSTRTGEGEKLFF.

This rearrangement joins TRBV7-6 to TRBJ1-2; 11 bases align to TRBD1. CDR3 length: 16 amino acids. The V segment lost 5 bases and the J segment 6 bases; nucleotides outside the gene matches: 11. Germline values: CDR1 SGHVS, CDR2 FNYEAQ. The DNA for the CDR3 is TGTGCCAGCAGCCAGGACAGGGGGCGGACTTTGGATGGCTACACCTTC. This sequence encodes CASSQDRGRTLDGYTF.

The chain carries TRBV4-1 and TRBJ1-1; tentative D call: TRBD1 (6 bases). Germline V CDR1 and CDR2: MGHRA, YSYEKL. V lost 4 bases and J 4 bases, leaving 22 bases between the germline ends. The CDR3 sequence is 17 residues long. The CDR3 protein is CASSPPFAGAGITEAFF. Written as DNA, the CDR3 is TGCGCCAGCAGCCCCCCTTTTGCGGGGGCAGGGATCACTGAAGCTTTCTTT.

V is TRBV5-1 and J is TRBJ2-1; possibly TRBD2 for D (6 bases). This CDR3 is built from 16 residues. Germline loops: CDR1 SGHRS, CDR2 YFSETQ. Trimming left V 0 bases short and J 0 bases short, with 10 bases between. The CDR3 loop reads CASSLEGTFSYNEQFF. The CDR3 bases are TGCGCCAGCAGCTTGGAAGGGACTTTCTCCTACAATGAGCAGTTCTTC.

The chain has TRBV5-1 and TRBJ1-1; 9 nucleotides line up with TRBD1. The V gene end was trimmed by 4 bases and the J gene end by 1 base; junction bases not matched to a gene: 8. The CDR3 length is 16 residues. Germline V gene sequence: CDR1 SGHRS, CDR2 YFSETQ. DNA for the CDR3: TGCGCCAGCAGCATTCTACCGACAGGGGGGAACACTGAAGCTTTCTTT. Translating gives CASSILPTGGNTEAFF. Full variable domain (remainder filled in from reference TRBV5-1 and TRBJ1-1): KAGVTQTPRYLIKTRGQQVTLSCSPISGHRSVSWYQQTPGQGLQFLFEYFSETQRNKGNFPGRFSGRQFSNSRSEMNVSTLELGDSALYLCASSILPTGGNTEAFFGQGTRLTVV.